This TCR beta chain was recovered during a study of blood T cell repertoires in COVID-19. As for the study in general: T cells, B-cell-depleted T cells, or PBMCs supplied cDNA or gDNA.

Germline values: CDR1 MDHEN, CDR2 SYDVKM. The CDR3 has 16 amino acids. Losses at the gene ends were 4 bases for V and 4 bases for J; bases not matched to a gene: 11. The authors' processing: Estimation of nucleated cell counts relied on the amplification of reference gene primers. Sequencing was performed with immunoSEQ multiplex PCR; in TCRdb, only in-frame clones are kept and a portion is missing. D and trimming were read from the DNA, whereas the V and J calls and clone size are those reported in that table. The profile shows around 220,000 clones, more than 70% of them singletons. The sequencing sample was made of peripheral blood. The chain carries TRBV28 and TRBJ2-7, with 9 bases identical to TRBD1. The TCR sequence derives from a woman aged 40 to 50 who had recovered from COVID-19. The CDR3 sequence is CASSSLPGQGFYEQYF. The CDR3, as DNA: TGTGCCAGCAGTTCCCTACCCGGACAGGGGTTTTACGAGCAGTACTTC.